This TCR beta chain is from a study of CXCR3-negative and CXCR3-positive naive CD8 T cells. For the study at large: Roughly 1.5 +/- 0.3 million TRB reads came from each library, giving about 135 million in total.

UMI-labeled TRB cDNA libraries were prepared by 5' RACE. TCRdb re-called the 5' RACE reads and shows each CDR3 protein once, DNA omitted. The sample totals more than 45,000 distinct CDR3 sequences. Details on this clonotype: Its antigen is still unknown.

There are 14 residues in the CDR3. Germline CDR1 reads MNHEY; CDR2 reads SVGEGT. General study results and limits: Naive CXCR3-positive and CXCR3-negative cells shared similar TRBV-TRBJ usage, unlike memory cells.

The chain employs TRBV6-2 or TRBV6-3 and TRBJ1-1. Sequencing was done on a sample of memory CD8+ T cells from blood. The TCR originated in a human donor in good health. Some clones in this sample may be carry-over from other donors' samples. CDR3: CASSRSSVWTEAFF.